Listed below are T cell receptor beta chains from one sample, sequenced in a study of identical twins. TCRdb ran MiXCR on the 5' RACE reads and lists one entry per CDR3 protein. Seen here are 200,000 to 250,000 distinct CDR3 sequences, more than 9.5% observed once, and the top ten hold 3.5% to 5%. These data were also filed under a second study, of yellow fever vaccine responses in identical twins.

Sequenced sample: memory (CD45RO+) T cells sorted from blood. These receptors were collected from a woman between 18 and 30 years old in good health. Each CDR3 is given with its conserved first and last residue. The D gene is left open where the match is weak. Size is stated for part of the rows, as once, few or many counts, or as a class when the clone is expanded.

abundance: many
d_gene: TRBD2
j_gene: TRBJ2-3
v_gene: TRBV20-1
CDR3nt: TGCAGTGCTAGCAGCGGGGGGGTAGCAGATACGCAGTATTTT
CDR3aa: CSASSGGVADTQYF

abundance: many
d_gene: TRBD2
j_gene: TRBJ2-7
v_gene: TRBV6-6
CDR3nt: TGTGTCAGCGGGGCGTACTCCTACGAGCAGTACTTC
CDR3aa: CVSGAYSYEQYF

abundance: .
d_gene: .
j_gene: TRBJ2-1
v_gene: TRBV11-2
CDR3nt: TGTGCCAGCAGCCAAGGTTGGGGGGAGGTGAATGAGCAGTTCTTC
CDR3aa: CASSQGWGEVNEQFF

abundance: few
d_gene: .
j_gene: TRBJ1-6
v_gene: TRBV10-3
CDR3nt: TGTGCCATCAGGGACAACGATAATTCACCCCTCCACTTT
CDR3aa: CAIRDNDNSPLHF

abundance: .
d_gene: .
j_gene: TRBJ2-3
v_gene: TRBV5-4
CDR3nt: TGTGCCAGCAGCTGGGGGGCCGGCACAGATACGCAGTATTTT
CDR3aa: CASSWGAGTDTQYF

abundance: .
d_gene: .
j_gene: TRBJ2-2
v_gene: TRBV9
CDR3nt: TGTGCCAGCAGCCGGAATCCCGGGGAGCTGTTTTTT
CDR3aa: CASSRNPGELFF

abundance: .
d_gene: .
j_gene: TRBJ2-1
v_gene: TRBV4-3
CDR3nt: TGCGCCAGCAGCCAAGATGGGGTGGGGGGATCGGAGCAGTTCTTC
CDR3aa: CASSQDGVGGSEQFF

abundance: few
d_gene: TRBD1
j_gene: TRBJ2-7
v_gene: TRBV29-1
CDR3nt: TGCAGCGTCAGGACAGGGGTCTACGAGCAGTACTTC
CDR3aa: CSVRTGVYEQYF

abundance: .
d_gene: .
j_gene: TRBJ2-4
v_gene: TRBV2
CDR3nt: TGTGCCAGCAACCTGGGGGGGGGGCCCAAAAACATTCAGTACTTC
CDR3aa: CASNLGGGPKNIQYF

abundance: .
d_gene: .
j_gene: TRBJ2-3
v_gene: TRBV29-1
CDR3nt: TGCAGCGGACGGTTGGATACGCAGTATTTT
CDR3aa: CSGRLDTQYF

abundance: many
d_gene: TRBD1
j_gene: TRBJ2-5
v_gene: TRBV4-1
CDR3nt: TGCGCCAGCAGCCAAGAAGGGACAGAGAAAGAGACCCAGTACTTC
CDR3aa: CASSQEGTEKETQYF

abundance: many
d_gene: TRBD2
j_gene: TRBJ2-3
v_gene: TRBV24-1
CDR3nt: TGTGCCACCAGTGACCCTCAGCGGGGTGGATATACGCAGTATTTT
CDR3aa: CATSDPQRGGYTQYF

abundance: many
d_gene: .
j_gene: TRBJ2-3
v_gene: TRBV6-4
CDR3nt: TGTGCCAGCAGTGATGGGGCGGGCACAGATACGCAGTATTTT
CDR3aa: CASSDGAGTDTQYF

abundance: .
d_gene: .
j_gene: TRBJ1-6
v_gene: TRBV3-1
CDR3nt: TGTGCCAGCAGCCAAGCACGGGGGGGAAATTCACCCCTCCACTTT
CDR3aa: CASSQARGGNSPLHF

abundance: .
d_gene: .
j_gene: TRBJ2-1
v_gene: TRBV2
CDR3nt: TGTGCCAGCAGTGAATCATGGGGGTACAATGAGCAGTTCTTC
CDR3aa: CASSESWGYNEQFF

abundance: few
d_gene: .
j_gene: TRBJ2-1
v_gene: TRBV29-1
CDR3nt: TGCAGCGTTGCAGGGCTTGAGCAGTTCTTC
CDR3aa: CSVAGLEQFF

abundance: many
d_gene: .
j_gene: TRBJ2-2
v_gene: TRBV5-1
CDR3nt: TGCGCCAGCAGCTCTTTGGTGTCGGGACGCACCGGGGAGCTGTTTTTT
CDR3aa: CASSSLVSGRTGELFF

abundance: few
d_gene: .
j_gene: TRBJ2-1
v_gene: TRBV28
CDR3nt: TGTGCCAGCAGCCTTGCAATTGTCTCAGGTTGGTTCTTC
CDR3aa: CASSLAIVSGWFF

abundance: .
d_gene: .
j_gene: TRBJ2-1
v_gene: TRBV11-2
CDR3nt: TGTGCCAGCAGGCGCTGGGAGACAGAGCAGTTCTTC
CDR3aa: CASRRWETEQFF

abundance: few
d_gene: .
j_gene: TRBJ1-5
v_gene: TRBV27
CDR3nt: TGTGCCAGCACAGGGGAGTTTGGTCAGCCCCAGCATTTT
CDR3aa: CASTGEFGQPQHF

abundance: .
d_gene: .
j_gene: TRBJ2-7
v_gene: TRBV21-1
CDR3nt: TGTGCCAGCAGCAATCTGGGGGGGAGCCAAGCATGGGACGAGCAGTACTTC
CDR3aa: CASSNLGGSQAWDEQYF

abundance: .
d_gene: .
j_gene: TRBJ2-3
v_gene: TRBV10-3
CDR3nt: TGTGCCATCAGTGCTGCGGGGAGGAGCACAGATACGCAGTATTTT
CDR3aa: CAISAAGRSTDTQYF

abundance: .
d_gene: .
j_gene: TRBJ2-6
v_gene: TRBV7-3
CDR3nt: TGTGCCAGCAGCTTAAGCCCCTGGGGCGGCTCTGGGGCCAACGTCCTGACTTTC
CDR3aa: CASSLSPWGGSGANVLTF

abundance: few
d_gene: TRBD1
j_gene: TRBJ1-1
v_gene: TRBV6-1
CDR3nt: TGTGCCAGCAGAGGACAGGGAGCTAACACTGAAGCTTTCTTT
CDR3aa: CASRGQGANTEAFF

abundance: .
d_gene: TRBD1
j_gene: TRBJ1-2
v_gene: TRBV29-1
CDR3nt: TGCAGCGTTGATAGTCGGACAGGTGGACGGTATGGCTACACCTTC
CDR3aa: CSVDSRTGGRYGYTF

abundance: few
d_gene: .
j_gene: TRBJ2-5
v_gene: TRBV7-9
CDR3nt: TGTGCCAGCAGCCACACGGGGATAGAGACCCAGTACTTC
CDR3aa: CASSHTGIETQYF

abundance: .
d_gene: TRBD1
j_gene: TRBJ2-1
v_gene: TRBV5-5
CDR3nt: TGTGCCAGCAGCCGTGATAAGGGACAGAACAATGAGCAGTTCTTC
CDR3aa: CASSRDKGQNNEQFF

abundance: .
d_gene: .
j_gene: TRBJ2-1
v_gene: TRBV7-9
CDR3nt: TGTGCCAGCAGCTTAGTCGCGGGACTGTACAATGAGCAGTTCTTC
CDR3aa: CASSLVAGLYNEQFF

abundance: many
d_gene: TRBD2
j_gene: TRBJ2-1
v_gene: TRBV20-1
CDR3nt: TGCAGTGCTAGGGACGTGCGGGGGGGCCTTAATGAGCAGTTCTTC
CDR3aa: CSARDVRGGLNEQFF

abundance: .
d_gene: TRBD2
j_gene: TRBJ2-2
v_gene: TRBV20-1
CDR3nt: TGCAGTGCTAGAGAGAGCCTAGCGGGGTACACCGGGGAGCTGTTTTTT
CDR3aa: CSARESLAGYTGELFF

abundance: .
d_gene: .
j_gene: TRBJ2-1
v_gene: TRBV30
CDR3nt: TGTGCCTGGAGTGCCCCGTTTGAGCAGTTCTTC
CDR3aa: CAWSAPFEQFF

abundance: .
d_gene: TRBD2
j_gene: TRBJ2-7
v_gene: TRBV27
CDR3nt: TGTGCCAGCAGTTTAAGGATTGTGGGGACTAGTGTCCACGAGCAGTACTTC
CDR3aa: CASSLRIVGTSVHEQYF

abundance: .
d_gene: .
j_gene: TRBJ2-6
v_gene: TRBV5-6
CDR3nt: TGTGCCAGCAGCTTGGGGGGGGCTGAAAACTCTGGGGCCAACGTCCTGACTTTC
CDR3aa: CASSLGGAENSGANVLTF

abundance: many
d_gene: .
j_gene: TRBJ1-2
v_gene: TRBV4-2
CDR3nt: TGTGCCAGCGCGAGGAGCGACACAGACTATGGCTACACCTTC
CDR3aa: CASARSDTDYGYTF

abundance: many
d_gene: .
j_gene: TRBJ2-3
v_gene: TRBV4-1
CDR3nt: TGCGCCAGCAGCCAAGGGGACGGATACACCGATACGCAGTATTTT
CDR3aa: CASSQGDGYTDTQYF

abundance: few
d_gene: .
j_gene: TRBJ2-4
v_gene: TRBV4-2
CDR3nt: TGTGCCAGCAGCCAAGAGGTGGGCAAACTAGCCAAAAACATTCAGTACTTC
CDR3aa: CASSQEVGKLAKNIQYF

abundance: many
d_gene: .
j_gene: TRBJ2-3
v_gene: TRBV29-1
CDR3nt: TGCAGCGTTGAGGTGGGGACAGATACGCAGTATTTT
CDR3aa: CSVEVGTDTQYF

abundance: few
d_gene: TRBD1
j_gene: TRBJ1-1
v_gene: TRBV7-2
CDR3nt: TGTGCCAGCAGGCCCGGGACAGTGAACACTGAAGCTTTCTTT
CDR3aa: CASRPGTVNTEAFF

abundance: many
d_gene: .
j_gene: TRBJ1-2
v_gene: TRBV12-3/TRBV12-4
CDR3nt: TGTGCCAGCAGTTTAGGGGGGAAGGTGCGGGGCTACACCTTC
CDR3aa: CASSLGGKVRGYTF

abundance: few
d_gene: .
j_gene: TRBJ1-6
v_gene: TRBV11-2
CDR3nt: TGTGCCAGCACCCGGGACTTGAATTCACCCCTCCACTTT
CDR3aa: CASTRDLNSPLHF

abundance: few
d_gene: TRBD2
j_gene: TRBJ2-3
v_gene: TRBV2
CDR3nt: TGTGCCAGCACCCCTAGCGGGCAGGATACGCAGTATTTT
CDR3aa: CASTPSGQDTQYF

abundance: few
d_gene: TRBD2
j_gene: TRBJ2-1
v_gene: TRBV7-8
CDR3nt: TGTGCCAGCAGCTTAATTTCAGGCACACTAGCGAATGAGCAGTTCTTC
CDR3aa: CASSLISGTLANEQFF

abundance: few
d_gene: .
j_gene: TRBJ2-5
v_gene: TRBV6-1
CDR3nt: TGTGCCAGCGGCCTACCTGGGGGGAAAATCCAAGAGACCCAGTACTTC
CDR3aa: CASGLPGGKIQETQYF

abundance: .
d_gene: .
j_gene: TRBJ2-1
v_gene: TRBV14
CDR3nt: TGTGCCAGCAGCCCAGCCAGTGGCAGTGAGCAGTTCTTC
CDR3aa: CASSPASGSEQFF

abundance: .
d_gene: TRBD2
j_gene: TRBJ2-5
v_gene: TRBV27
CDR3nt: TGTGCCAGCAGTAGCGGGAGGGTAGGAGGGGAGACCCAGTACTTC
CDR3aa: CASSSGRVGGETQYF

abundance: .
d_gene: TRBD2
j_gene: TRBJ2-7
v_gene: TRBV20-1
CDR3nt: TGCAGTGCCCTAAAGACTAGCGGGAATTACGAGCAGTACTTC
CDR3aa: CSALKTSGNYEQYF